A single sample gave rise to the 22 T cell receptor beta chains below, sequenced in a study of T cell changes during pregnancy in multiple sclerosis. The data were produced by immunoSEQ multiplex PCR, yet TCRdb's version contains in-frame clones alone and is incomplete. The sample consists of around 30,000 clones, about 93% of them appearing once. The material sequenced was CD4+ T cells from peripheral blood mononuclear cells, taken after pregnancy. Source of these receptors: a female donor with multiple sclerosis, enrolled in a pregnancy study.

The gene calls are TRBV11-2 and TRBJ2-7; D is possibly TRBD1 (6 bases). Germline V gene sequence: CDR1 SGHAT, CDR2 FQNNGV. The CDR3 has 13 amino acids. V was cut by 5 bases and J by 3 bases, with 11 bases left in between. The CDR3 coding sequence is TGTGCCAGCAGCCGGGACATACTCTACGAGCAGTACTTC. As protein: CASSRDILYEQYF.

This clone was seen once. The chain is built from TRBV7-9 and TRBJ2-7, with 8 bases that match TRBD1. This CDR3 is 17 amino acids long. V trimming: 5 bases; J trimming: 2 bases; junction bases outside the gene matches: 14. Looked up from germline, CDR1 is SEHNR and CDR2 is FQNEAQ (reference sequence). The DNA of the CDR3 is TGTGCCAGCAGCGCGGCCTTTCACAGGGGGGCTACCTACGAGCAGTACTTC. Protein: CASSAAFHRGATYEQYF.

The J gene is TRBJ1-2, the V gene TRBV18; D gene unclear. V was clipped by 3 bases and J by 4 bases, with 15 bases between them. The CDR3 is made up of 15 amino acids. Germline CDR1 is KGHSH and CDR2 is LQKENI. CDR3 DNA: TGTGCCAGCTCACCTCCACTGGAGGTTCGCTATGGCTACACCTTC. Its protein product is CASSPPLEVRYGYTF.

This clone was seen only a few times. The chain uses TRBV30 and TRBJ1-1; D is perhaps TRBD1 (6 bases). The germline CDR1 and CDR2 sequences are GTSNPN and SVGIG (reference sequence). This CDR3 comprises 11 residues. V was cut by 0 bases and J by 11 bases, with 10 bases left in between. In nucleotides, the CDR3 is TGTGCCTGGAGTGTAGGGGGGGCTGCTTTCTTT. This encodes CAWSVGGAAFF.

The V call is TRBV7-8, the J call TRBJ2-7; perhaps TRBD1 as D (6 bases). V lost 5 bases and J lost 0, with 11 bases in between. The germline V gene encodes CDR1 SGHVS and CDR2 FQNEAQ. The CDR3 contains 14 residues. In DNA form, the CDR3 reads TGTGCCAGCAGCGAAACGACAGGCTCCTACGAGCAGTACTTC. Protein sequence: CASSETTGSYEQYF.

The rearrangement links TRBV9 to TRBJ2-5; D may be TRBD2 (5 bases). This CDR3 is built from 16 residues. Germline loops: CDR1 SGDLS, CDR2 YYNGEE. The germline V and J ends were trimmed by 0 bases and 5 bases, with 17 bases remaining between them. Here the CDR3 DNA reads TGTGCCAGCAGCGTAGGGCCCGGGAAGTTGATTGAGACCCAGTACTTC. This translates into CASSVGPGKLIETQYF.

This rearrangement joins TRBV7-2 to TRBJ2-5; D is unresolved. The CDR3 loop spans 15 amino acids. Germline loops: CDR1 SGHTA, CDR2 FQGNSA. V was pared by 1 base and J by 5 bases, with 14 bases between. CDR3 loop: CASSLVSRIAETQYF. The CDR3 nucleotides read TGTGCCAGCAGCTTAGTTTCTAGAATCGCGGAGACCCAGTACTTC.

The J gene is TRBJ2-6, the V gene TRBV28; D gene unclear. The CDR3 covers 17 residues. V was clipped by 1 base and J by 4 bases, with 14 bases between them. Germline V lookup: CDR1 MDHEN, CDR2 SYDVKM. CDR3 nucleotides: TGTGCCAGCAGTTTATTTTTTGGAGATAGGGGGGCCAACGTCCTGACTTTC. Translated, it gives CASSLFFGDRGANVLTF.

The chain links TRBV29-1 to TRBJ2-1; D unclear. Trimming shortened V by 3 bases and J by 3 bases, and 15 bases separated the two germline ends. Germline V lookup: CDR1 SQVTM, CDR2 ANQGSEA. This CDR3 comprises 15 residues. In DNA form, the CDR3 reads TGCAGCGTTGAGTTTAGGAGTGAATACTACAATGAGCAGTTCTTC. The encoded protein is CSVEFRSEYYNEQFF.

The chain uses TRBV7-3 and TRBJ1-1; maybe TRBD1 (6 bases). Trimming left V 0 bases short and J 0 bases short, with 8 bases between. Germline V gives CDR1 SGHTA, CDR2 FQGTGA. The CDR3 consists of 15 residues. Here the CDR3 DNA reads TGTGCCAGCAGCTTAACTCGGACAGTGAACACTGAAGCTTTCTTT. Protein product: CASSLTRTVNTEAFF.

CDR3: CASSPTGAGGNTIYF. The CDR3 DNA is TGTGCCAGCAGCCCCACAGGGGCGGGTGGAAACACCATATATTTT. The rearrangement joins TRBV7-9 to TRBJ1-3, with 7 bases lining up with TRBD1. The CDR3 extends over 15 amino acids. CDR1 SEHNR and CDR2 FQNEAQ come from the germline V gene (reference sequence). Trimming cost V 5 bases and J 3 bases; bases outside gene matches: 7.

The chain carries TRBV7-3 and TRBJ2-3; TRBD2 matches 16 bases. CDR3 length: 17 amino acids. CDR1 and CDR2 from the germline V gene are SGHTA and FQGTGA. V shed 5 bases and J 4 bases; nucleotides not matched to a gene: 6. CDR3 region: CASSRSGTSGGADTQYF. CDR3 in DNA: TGTGCCAGCAGCAGATCCGGGACTAGCGGGGGGGCAGATACGCAGTATTTT.

V usage is TRBV2 and J usage is TRBJ2-2; 8 bases align to TRBD2. CDR1 SNHLY and CDR2 FYNNEI come from the germline V gene. V lost 6 bases, J lost 6 bases, and 15 bases stayed unmatched. The CDR3 is 17 amino acids. CDR3 amino acids: CASRPGLAGLRPGELFF. The CDR3 DNA sequence: TGTGCCAGCAGGCCCGGGCTAGCGGGTTTAAGGCCCGGGGAGCTGTTTTTT.

This clone was counted once. The V call is TRBV10-1, the J call TRBJ2-1, with D possibly TRBD1 on 6 matching bases. The V end lost 1 base, the J end lost 8 bases, and 12 bases lay between the germline ends. CDR1 is WNHNN and CDR2 is SYGVQD in the germline V gene (reference sequence). This CDR3 contains 14 residues. The CDR3 sequence: CASSEYRVGDEQFF. The CDR3 DNA reads as TGCGCCAGCAGTGAGTACAGGGTGGGGGATGAGCAGTTCTTC.

CDR3 coding DNA: TGTGCCAACGACAAAGTGAAAAAAGCGAACACTGAAGCTTTCTTT. It translates to CANDKVKKANTEAFF. The V gene is TRBV14, the J gene TRBJ1-1; D is unresolved. The germline CDR1 and CDR2 sequences are SGHDN and FVKESK. V dropped 10 bases and J dropped 1 base, with 19 bases sitting between them. The CDR3 has 15 amino acids.

The genes are TRBV7-7 and TRBJ1-6; D remains ambiguous. V shed 5 bases and J shed 0 bases, with 8 bases lying between them. The germline V gene has CDR1 SSHAT and CDR2 FNYEAQ (reference sequence). The CDR3 spans 15 residues. CDR3 sequence (DNA): TGTGCCAGCAGCCCGTTAAACTCCTATAATTCACCCCTCCACTTT. It is translated as CASSPLNSYNSPLHF.

The CDR3: CASSVDRTNEKLFF. The CDR3 region has the DNA TGTGCCAGCAGCGTAGACCGGACTAATGAAAAACTGTTTTTT. The chain couples TRBV9 to TRBJ1-4; D is unresolved. This CDR3 region has 14 residues. V shed 0 bases and J shed 2 bases, with 5 bases lying between them. Germline V gene data show CDR1 as SGDLS and CDR2 as YYNGEE.

A single count supports this clone. The chain links TRBV6-1 to TRBJ1-2; no definite D call. Germline CDR1 and CDR2: MNHNS and SASEGT. The CDR3 is made up of 13 amino acids. V lost 7 bases and J 4 bases, leaving 13 bases between the germline ends. CDR3 amino acids: CASTTPEAYGYTF. Here the CDR3 DNA reads TGTGCCAGCACCACACCTGAGGCCTATGGCTACACCTTC.

This clone was seen only once. DNA for the CDR3: TGCGCCAGCAGCCTAACAGTCGGACAGCCCTACGAGCAGTACTTC. Translated: CASSLTVGQPYEQYF. The chain is built from TRBV5-1 and TRBJ2-7; tentatively, D is TRBD1 (6 bases). The germline gives CDR1 SGHRS, CDR2 YFSETQ. Trimming stripped 4 bases from V and 2 bases from J, with 16 bases between. CDR3 size: 15 residues. The whole variable domain, filled in from reference TRBV5-1 and TRBJ2-7, reads KAGVTQTPRYLIKTRGQQVTLSCSPISGHRSVSWYQQTPGQGLQFLFEYFSETQRNKGNFPGRFSGRQFSNSRSEMNVSTLELGDSALYLCASSLTVGQPYEQYFGPGTRLTVT.

This rearrangement joins TRBV18 to TRBJ2-1; TRBD1 matches 10 bases. This CDR3 region has 16 residues. Germline CDR1 reads KGHSH; CDR2 reads LQKENI. With V trimmed by 0 bases and J by 7 bases, 6 bases remained unmatched. The CDR3 region has the DNA TGTGCCAGCTCACCACCGGGACAGGGGAGAAGAAATGAGCAGTTCTTC. Its translation: CASSPPGQGRRNEQFF.

V and J are TRBV9 and TRBJ1-6; 8 positions match TRBD1. Per germline, CDR1 SGDLS and CDR2 YYNGEE. Trimming cost V 4 bases and J 3 bases; bases outside gene matches: 3. The CDR3 extends over 15 amino acids. CDR3 DNA: TGTGCCAGCAGCCCAGGACAGGGCTATAATTCACCCCTCCACTTT. It codes for CASSPGQGYNSPLHF. Full variable domain (remainder filled in from reference TRBV9 and TRBJ1-6): DSGVTQTPKHLITATGQRVTLRCSPRSGDLSVYWYQQSLDQGLQFLIQYYNGEERAKGNILERFSAQQFPDLHSELNLSSLELGDSALYFCASSPGQGYNSPLHFGNGTRLTVT.

V is TRBV4-3 and J is TRBJ1-2, with a tentative D call TRBD1 (6 bases). The germline V and J ends were trimmed by 4 bases and 3 bases, with 12 bases remaining between them. CDR1 is LGHNA and CDR2 is YSLEER in the germline V gene. The CDR3 covers 14 residues. DNA of the CDR3: TGCGCCAGCAGCCGAGAAAGGGGGTACTATGGCTACACCTTC. This codes for CASSRERGYYGYTF.